This T cell receptor beta chain was identified in a study of regulatory T cells in long-lasting Graves disease (dated by TCRdb to the early 2020s). For the study in its entirety: Patients with newly diagnosed Graves' disease had been on antithyroid drugs for under 3 months. This study used TCR sequencing and RNA sequencing of peripheral blood to compare persistent Graves' disease patients against newly diagnosed Graves' disease patients. A total of 35 or so samples underwent TCR sequencing: approximately 13 from persistent and some 20 from newly diagnosed Graves' disease patients. The study was registered as a clinical trial and conducted in China. The paper as a whole reports these results and caveats: The study examined only peripheral blood because the primary lesion, thyroid tissue, could not be accessed. Persistent Graves' disease patients showed lower TCR Shannon entropy and fewer highly expanded clones than newly diagnosed patients, suggesting clonal expansion. Patients with persistent disease shared more public clonotypes (fewer than 3,000) than newly diagnosed patients did (approximately 990). The authors noted that the small sample size was a limitation that may lower accuracy. Sequencing and analysis were limited to the TCR beta chain. TRBV28, TRBJ1-2 and TRBJ2-5 were preferentially used in persistent disease, while TRBV20-1 and TRBJ2-1 were favored in newly diagnosed disease.

About this clonotype itself: Its antigen specificity is not known. The record has no base qualities; no much larger clone is one base away.

The sample's time point label, in plain terms: newly diagnosed GD, antithyroid drugs for less than 3 months. For both TCR sequencing and RNA sequencing, RNA was extracted from PBMCs in TRIzol. The diagnosis of Graves' disease was made according to American Thyroid Association guidelines. Patients for the study were recruited at an endocrinology department in Xi'an, China. Each patient gave approximately 8.8 milliliters of peripheral blood, collected in an EDTA anticoagulant tube. Ficoll Paque Plus density gradient separation was used to isolate PBMCs, and no further T cell sorting was done. RNA quality was checked with an Agilent 2100 Bioanalyzer and agarose gel, and concentration with a NanoDrop 2000. Inclusive of the bounding cysteine and phenylalanine, the CDR3 is 15 residues long. The read is trimmed to its CDR3 DNA, 45 bases read in frame from base 1. V was cut back by 6 bases and J by 4 bases, leaving a gap of 16 bases between them. Looking up the germline V gene (reference sequence) yields CDR1 LNHDA and CDR2 SQIVND.

Libraries were made using multiplex PCR. The data were produced on an Illumina HiSeq 4000. To build TCR beta libraries, CDR3 regions were amplified by Arm-PCR using iRepertoire HTBI primers. Gel purification was performed on PCR products prior to sequencing. Per the authors' processing: Across samples, 60 to 75 TRBV and 13 to 15 TRBJ segments were identified and used for gene usage analysis of CDR3 amino acid clonotypes. Filtered high-quality paired reads were merged into contigs using COPE and FqMerger. BLAST was used to align contigs to IMGT TRBV, TRBD and TRBJ reference genes, with CDR3 defined following IMGT. Clonotypes above 0.1% frequency were classified as highly expanded clones. Shannon entropy was used to measure repertoire diversity, and the Gini coefficient was used to measure V-J evenness. Public clonotypes were defined as clonotypes shared by more than one individual. The public reads were run again by TCRdb, first through fastp at Q25 and then through MiXCR, and only productive beta chains were kept. When rows share a CDR3 protein, they turn into one entry using the most common DNA and genes. The authors' filters were not applied to this entry. The sample table contains roughly 260,000 distinct CDR3 sequences; only one count was recorded for more than 15% of them. The top ten hold 13% to 15% of the sample.

These data were also filed under a second study, of T cells in Graves' hyperthyroidism and ophthalmopathy. The second study reports: Stable Graves' hyperthyroidism was defined as no progression to ophthalmopathy during 18 months of follow-up. Hyperthyroidism patients were newly diagnosed, with disease duration under 2 months, and aged 18 to 65 years. The study excluded patients with uncontrolled infections, other autoimmune diseases, pregnancy or lactation. Clinical symptoms, serum thyroxine and TRAb, thyroid ultrasound, and orbital computed tomography formed the basis for the diagnoses. The first round of RT-PCR for the TCR CDR3 was performed with the HTBI primer set and the Qiagen OneStep RT-PCR kit. Most expanded thyroid clonotypes (frequency above 0.001) were also detected in blood, a finding suggesting that blood repertoires may reflect thyroid immune responses. In cross-validation, a model built on a 13 V-J signature told ophthalmopathy apart from stable hyperthyroidism with 85% to 90% sensitivity and about 81% specificity, and in testing the same model reached 80%/75%. In validation, progression to ophthalmopathy was predicted by the model with almost 71% sensitivity and approximately 78% specificity, a median of 6.5 months before onset. TCR V-J signatures able to tell the groups apart were searched for in a discovery cohort of 90 to 100 patients, of whom roughly 42 had Graves' ophthalmopathy and 55 to 60 had stable Graves' hyperthyroidism. Prospective prediction of ophthalmopathy was tested in an independent validation cohort of 18 to 20 hyperthyroidism patients and some 17 patients who later progressed to ophthalmopathy. The 100 or so discovery patients were randomly divided into training and test sets at a 7:3 ratio. Thyroid tissue and blood T-cell repertoires from six Graves' hyperthyroidism patients were also compared in the study. Once sampling was done, hyperthyroidism patients were given methimazole at a starting dose of 30 mg daily, whereas ophthalmopathy patients were given high-dose intravenous methylprednisolone. Libraries were constructed in a second round of multiplex PCR, after which size selection and purification were carried out. Paired-end sequencing of the libraries was performed with 100 bp reads on an Illumina HiSeq2000. SOAPnuke was used to process the raw data, throwing out any read that contained adapters or uncalled bases, had a mean Phred below 15, or lacked an exact constant-primer or identifier match. COPE v1.2.5 was used to merge high-quality paired reads, and clonotypes were defined as unique nucleotide sequences. Clonotypes were aligned to IMGT TRBV, TRBD and TRBJ reference segments using MiTCR v1.1. Analysis was restricted to V-J combinations with a frequency above 0.0001, which covered roughly 99% of repertoires. The TCS score was defined as F50 (clonal expansion) divided by E x V (chaos), with BLOSUM62-based TCRdist calculated between CDR3 peptides within each V-J. Welch's t-statistics and random forest reduced several hundred V-J features to 10 to 15, which were used in a naive Bayes classifier (R e1071). Sample size was not statistically predetermined, and blinding of investigators to group allocation was not performed. The paper reports TCR Vbeta CDR3 sequencing of more than 120 peripheral blood samples: approximately 41 ophthalmopathy, under 80 hyperthyroidism and some 17 progressor patients.

The sequenced sample was peripheral blood mononuclear cells (PBMCs), obtained at new diagnosis, from a patient treated with antithyroid drugs. This TCR derives from a woman aged 30 to 39 with Graves disease. Donor details come from another sample of the same person, matched by shared clones. This chain joins TRBV19 to TRBJ1-5; the D gene is unclear. This receptor carries the CDR3 CASRGSWEQNQPQHF. The DNA reads TGTGCCAGTAGGGGTTCGTGGGAGCAAAATCAGCCCCAGCATTTT.